This TCR beta chain was recorded in a study of T cells in Graves' hyperthyroidism and ophthalmopathy. Study findings and constraints: Most thyroid clonotypes with frequency above 0.001 were detected in blood.

The table lists this clonotype with a few counts. Its antigen remains unidentified. The cohort's ophthalmopathy patients, a group with duration under 3 months, had a Clinical Activity Score of at least 3 and a NOSPECS grade of at least 4. It was less than 13 ml of fresh peripheral blood that supplied the PBMCs. The length of the CDR3 is 15 residues. Per germline, CDR1 SGHVS and CDR2 FNYEAQ. The V and J ends lost 2 bases and 7 bases respectively, with 15 bases between them. Researchers amplified the TCR beta CDR3 regions from RNA transcripts. A set of HTBI primers served as the primers for a first-round RT-PCR of the TCR CDR3. TCRdb reprocessed the multiplex PCR reads with MiXCR, giving one entry per CDR3 protein. Among 600,000 or so distinct CDR3 sequences listed, approximately 14% were seen once.

The sequence derives from a woman in her forties or fifties with Graves' ophthalmopathy. The chain couples TRBV7-6 to TRBJ1-5; tentative D call: TRBD1 (6 bases). Sequenced material: blood. CDR3 nucleotides: TGTGCCAGCAGCTTAACGGCGGGGGCTCGACAGCCCCAGCATTTT. This translates into CASSLTAGARQPQHF.